This entry lists 26 T cell receptor beta chains sequenced from one sample in a study of cytomegalovirus exposure and HLA in healthy donors. A multiplex PCR was run with 60 Vbeta primers and 13 Jbeta primers. Some clones are missing from TCRdb's copy, which holds only in-frame ones; the method was immunoSEQ multiplex PCR. The table lists 150,000 or so clones. Sequenced sample: PBMCs. Every receptor here comes from a woman between 50 and 59 years old in good health and CMV-seronegative.

The chain combines TRBV7-6 with TRBJ2-7; tentatively, D is TRBD2 (5 bases). From germline, CDR1 is SGHVS and CDR2 FNYEAQ. The V gene lost 5 bases and the J gene lost 3 bases, with 17 bases spanning the gap. This CDR3 has 15 amino acids. Here the CDR3 reads CASSPKTIRGYEQYF. DNA for the CDR3: TGTGCCAGCAGCCCTAAGACCATTCGGGGCTACGAGCAGTACTTC.

This chain connects TRBV13 to TRBJ2-3, with D hard to call. This CDR3 has 15 amino acids. Germline V gene lookup returns CDR1 PRHDT and CDR2 FYEKMQ (reference sequence). The V end lost 3 bases, the J end lost 2 bases, and 12 bases lay between the germline ends. This chain's CDR3 is CASSFPISSTDTQYF. The CDR3, as DNA: TGTGCCAGCAGCTTCCCGATTAGCTCCACAGATACGCAGTATTTT.

The rearrangement joins TRBV4-1 to TRBJ1-1; possibly TRBD1 for D (5 bases). Trimming shortened V by 6 bases and J by 6 bases, and 20 bases separated the two germline ends. CDR3 length: 15 residues. The V gene's germline CDR1 is MGHRA and CDR2 YSYEKL. The CDR3: CASRLDSGIRAEAFF. The CDR3 DNA reads TGCGCCAGCAGGCTCGATTCAGGGATTAGAGCTGAAGCTTTCTTT.

The chain carries TRBV2 and TRBJ2-7; D is perhaps TRBD2 (5 bases). The CDR3 has 14 amino acids. V dropped 2 bases and J dropped 3 bases, with 11 bases sitting between them. CDR1 is SNHLY, CDR2 FYNNEI, per germline. This CDR3 is CASSELGRGYEQYF. The CDR3 DNA is TGTGCCAGCAGTGAATTAGGGAGAGGCTACGAGCAGTACTTC.

The gene calls are TRBV6-6 and TRBJ2-2; D is undetermined. The V end was cut by 5 bases, the J end by 1 base, with 5 bases between. The CDR3 covers 13 residues. Per the germline V gene, CDR1 is MNHNY and CDR2 is SVGAGI (reference sequence). CDR3 DNA sequence: TGTGCCAGCAGTCAGCGGAACACCGGGGAGCTGTTTTTT. This translates into CASSQRNTGELFF.

V is TRBV5-1 and J is TRBJ2-5; possible D gene TRBD1, 6 bases. The CDR3 spans 13 residues. Trimming cost V 2 bases and J 3 bases, with 8 bases left between them. CDR1 is SGHRS, CDR2 YFSETQ, per germline. The CDR3 nucleotides read TGCGCCAGCAGCTTCAGGGGCGAAGAGACCCAGTACTTC. Its protein is CASSFRGEETQYF.

This chain uses TRBV5-1 with TRBJ1-1, with 8 bases aligning to TRBD1. Germline CDR1 is SGHRS and CDR2 is YFSETQ. Germline trimming cut 0 bases from V and 5 bases from J; bases unmatched to any gene: 6. There are 15 residues in the CDR3. In DNA form, the CDR3 reads TGCGCCAGCAGCTTGGATACAGGGGGGAGGACTGAAGCTTTCTTT. Encoded protein: CASSLDTGGRTEAFF.

The V and J genes are TRBV7-8 and TRBJ1-5; D uncertain. CDR3 size: 12 residues. With 1 base removed from V and 6 bases from J, the gap between germline ends came to 4 bases. Germline loops: CDR1 SGHVS, CDR2 FQNEAQ. The CDR3 coding sequence is TGTGCCAGCAGCTTAGGAGGTCAGCCCCAGCATTTT. This sequence encodes CASSLGGQPQHF.

The chain combines TRBV19 with TRBJ2-3, with 16 bases identical to TRBD2. J lost 6 bases, V lost 4 bases, and 7 bases had no gene match. The germline V gene encodes CDR1 LNHDA and CDR2 SQIVND (reference sequence). The CDR3 totals 17 residues. The DNA of the CDR3 is TGTGCCAGTAGTAAAGGGACTAGCGGGGGGGCTTGGGATACGCAGTATTTT. The encoded protein is CASSKGTSGGAWDTQYF.

V gene TRBV2 combines with J gene TRBJ1-5, with a possible D match to TRBD1 (5 bases). The CDR3 sequence is 15 residues long. Trimming cost V 7 bases and J 2 bases, with 15 bases left between them. Germline V gives CDR1 SNHLY, CDR2 FYNNEI. The CDR3 DNA reads TGTGCCAGCACCCAGGACATCGCTGGCAATCAGCCCCAGCATTTT. It translates to CASTQDIAGNQPQHF.

The chain is built from TRBV27 and TRBJ1-6; D remains ambiguous. V was pared by 0 bases and J by 2 bases, with 11 bases between. Germline CDR1 is MNHEY and CDR2 is SMNVEV (reference sequence). CDR3 length: 17 residues. CDR3 protein: CASSLSARVTYNSPLHF. CDR3 nucleotides: TGTGCCAGCAGTTTATCGGCCCGGGTCACCTATAATTCACCCCTCCACTTT.

V usage is TRBV28 and J usage is TRBJ2-3; D perhaps matches TRBD2 (5 bases). This CDR3 has 15 residues. Trimming took off 6 bases at V and 6 bases at J, with 19 bases between the two ends. Germline-derived CDR1 and CDR2 are MDHEN and SYDVKM. CDR3 sequence: CASSRRRSGFDTQYF. CDR3 sequence (DNA): TGTGCCAGCAGCCGTCGCAGAAGCGGTTTTGATACGCAGTATTTT. Drawing the rest from reference TRBV28 and TRBJ2-3, the complete variable domain is DVKVTQSSRYLVKRTGEKVFLECVQDMDHENMFWYRQDPGLGLRLIYFSYDVKMKEKGDIPEGYSVSREKKERFSLILESASTNQTSMYLCASSRRRSGFDTQYFGPGTRLTVL.

For this clone: The junction does not match germline at one end; this may be a read error. The genes are TRBV19 and TRBJ1-1; perhaps TRBD1 as D (5 bases). This CDR3 is built from 16 residues. Germline V CDR1 and CDR2: LNHDA, SQIVND (reference sequence). DNA for the CDR3: TGTGCCAGTAGTCTGGGAAGGGGAACCCCGAACGCTGAAGCTTTCTTT. It yields the protein CASSLGRGTPNAEAFF.

This chain uses TRBV30 with TRBJ2-7; the D gene is possibly TRBD2 (5 bases). Germline-derived CDR1 and CDR2 are GTSNPN and SVGIG (reference sequence). Trimming took off 2 bases at V and 6 bases at J, with 11 bases between the two ends. The CDR3 extends over 12 amino acids. Here the CDR3 reads CAWSFTGGEQYF. Here the CDR3 DNA reads TGTGCCTGGAGTTTTACTGGAGGCGAGCAGTACTTC.

The chain has TRBV19 and TRBJ2-7; D perhaps matches TRBD1 (5 bases). The CDR3 totals 15 residues. The germline V gene has CDR1 LNHDA and CDR2 SQIVND (reference sequence). Deletions cut 3 bases from V and 2 bases from J, with 14 bases between. The CDR3 spells CASSIKWGWTYEQYF. The CDR3 DNA sequence: TGTGCCAGTAGTATTAAGTGGGGCTGGACCTACGAGCAGTACTTC.

This chain uses TRBV2 with TRBJ2-1; 11 bases align to TRBD2. Trimming removed 6 bases from V and 6 bases from J; junction bases left unmatched: 4. Germline loops: CDR1 SNHLY, CDR2 FYNNEI. This CDR3 contains 14 residues. CDR3 nucleotides: TGTGCCAGCAGGGTAGCGGGGGGGCGCAATGAGCAGTTCTTC. Protein sequence: CASRVAGGRNEQFF. Based on the CDR3 plus reference TRBV2 and TRBJ2-1, the full variable domain is EPEVTQTPSHQVTQMGQEVILRCVPISNHLYFYWYRQILGQKVEFLVSFYNNEISEKSEIFDDQFSVERPDGSNFTLKIRSTKLEDSAMYFCASRVAGGRNEQFFGPGTRLTVL.

The rearrangement uses TRBV6-5 and TRBJ1-2; D gene uncertain. This CDR3 has 13 amino acids. The V end was cut by 5 bases, the J end by 5 bases, with 12 bases between. Per germline, CDR1 MNHEY and CDR2 SVGAGI. The CDR3: CASSREITYGYTF. The CDR3 nucleotides read TGTGCCAGCAGTCGGGAGATCACTTATGGCTACACCTTC.

The chain is built from TRBV27 and TRBJ2-1, with 9 bases lining up with TRBD1. J gave up 6 bases and V 5 bases, and 8 bases lay outside the gene matches. This CDR3 comprises 15 residues. The germline V gene encodes CDR1 MNHEY and CDR2 SMNVEV (reference sequence). The CDR3 coding sequence is TGTGCCAGCAGTCGGGGACAGGGAAGTGGCAATGAGCAGTTCTTC. Its protein product is CASSRGQGSGNEQFF.

The chain employs TRBV19 and TRBJ1-1; D gene uncertain. Trimming left V 1 base short and J 1 base short, with 10 bases between. CDR3 size: 15 residues. From germline, CDR1 is LNHDA and CDR2 SQIVND (reference sequence). The CDR3 is CASSIGGLKNTEAFF. CDR3 bases: TGTGCCAGTAGTATAGGAGGGTTAAAGAACACTGAAGCTTTCTTT.

On this clone itself: An end of the junction differs from the germline gene, which may be a read error. J is TRBJ2-7 and V is TRBV7-2; 12 positions agree with TRBD2. CDR3 length: 15 residues. Germline assignment: CDR1 SGHTA and CDR2 FQGNSA. This CDR3 reads CASSLAGRTSGVADF. In nucleotides, the CDR3 is TGTGCCAGCAGCTTAGCTGGGCGGACTAGCGGGGTGGCGGACTTC.

This chain connects TRBV6-5 to TRBJ1-2; D is undetermined. Germline lookup yields CDR1 MNHEY and CDR2 SVGAGI. Trimming shortened V by 0 bases and J by 6 bases, and 11 bases separated the two germline ends. This CDR3 region has 14 residues. CDR3 loop: CASSYSSGSDGYTF. In DNA, the CDR3 is TGTGCCAGCAGTTACTCGTCGGGGAGTGATGGCTACACCTTC.

The rearrangement links TRBV30 to TRBJ2-6; 7 bases map to TRBD1. The germline V gene has CDR1 GTSNPN and CDR2 SVGIG (reference sequence). The CDR3 has 16 amino acids. J gave up 1 base and V 5 bases, and 8 bases lay outside the gene matches. The CDR3 is CAWSGTVESGANVLTF. The CDR3 bases are TGTGCCTGGTCCGGGACAGTTGAATCTGGGGCCAACGTCCTGACTTTC.

V gene TRBV28 combines with J gene TRBJ2-1, with 8 bases matching TRBD2. This CDR3 spans 17 amino acids. J lost 4 bases, V lost 6 bases, and 14 bases had no gene match. Germline lookup yields CDR1 MDHEN and CDR2 SYDVKM. The CDR3 sequence: CASSPRGAGVLYNEQFF. CDR3 nucleotides: TGTGCCAGCAGCCCCCGGGGAGCGGGAGTCTTATACAATGAGCAGTTCTTC.

The rearrangement links TRBV9 to TRBJ2-1, with D hard to call. Germline CDR1 is SGDLS and CDR2 is YYNGEE. The CDR3 loop spans 16 amino acids. The germline V and J ends were trimmed by 4 bases and 2 bases, with 16 bases remaining between them. The CDR3 here is CASSPQTTLPYNEQFF. The CDR3 DNA sequence: TGTGCCAGCAGCCCCCAAACTACCTTGCCCTACAATGAGCAGTTCTTC.

The chain has TRBV29-1 and TRBJ2-3; possible D gene TRBD2, 5 bases. Trimming left V 0 bases short and J 2 bases short, with 9 bases between. The CDR3 has 14 residues. The germline V gene has CDR1 SQVTM and CDR2 ANQGSEA. CDR3: CSVEESGITDTQYF. The CDR3 DNA is TGCAGCGTTGAAGAAAGCGGCATCACAGATACGCAGTATTTT.

The genes are TRBV9 and TRBJ2-5, with TRBD2 matching 11 bases. The CDR3 runs to 15 residues. Germline CDR1 is SGDLS and CDR2 is YYNGEE. With 3 bases clipped from V and 5 bases from J, the junction kept 6 bases outside the gene matches. The CDR3 is CASSEGLAGGETQYF. CDR3 bases: TGTGCCAGCAGCGAAGGACTAGCGGGTGGTGAGACCCAGTACTTC.